This TCR beta chain was sequenced during a study of T cell repertoires in cytomegalovirus infection. Each CDR3 protein is one row after TCRdb ran MiXCR on the reads. The repertoire holds under 800,000 distinct CDR3 sequences, with 24% as singletons. Germline V gene sequence: CDR1 LNHDA, CDR2 SQIVND (reference sequence). This CDR3 contains 16 residues. Trimming shortened V by 7 bases and J by 4 bases, and 19 bases separated the two germline ends. This clonotype appeared many times. Its specificity is not known. General study findings and limits: Ex vivo, HLA-C-restricted CMV-specific TCR beta clonotypes prevailed over the rest of the response. Adding up the frequency of public TCR beta families identified people who carried CMV plus the relevant HLA.

This chain uses TRBV19 with TRBJ2-2; TRBD2 is a possible D gene (5 bases). The specimen sequenced was CD8+ T cells from PBMCs. The TCR originated in a human donor in good health (CMV status not recorded). Some clones in this sample may be carry-over from other donors' samples. Here the CDR3 DNA reads TGTGCCAGTACCCCGAGGGCAGGAGGTTTCACCGGGGAGCTGTTTTTT. It codes for CASTPRAGGFTGELFF.